This entry lists 5 T cell receptor beta chains sequenced from one sample in a study of post-analysis software for immune sequencing data. Study results and limitations: When patients were compared with controls, about 5 TRBV segments were more frequent, TRBV5-6, TRBV5-1 and TRBV20-1 among them.

The antigens for these receptors are not known. TCR beta cDNA libraries had unique molecular identifiers. TCRdb re-derived calls from the PCR reads in MiXCR, one entry per CDR3 protein. This table holds fewer than 850,000 distinct CDR3 sequences, 25% to 30% found once. Sequenced input: blood. These receptors all stem from a girl between 10 and 17 years old with multiple sclerosis.

This sequence joins TRBV14 and TRBJ2-1; 15 bases align to TRBD2. CDR1 SGHDN and CDR2 FVKESK come from the germline V gene. This CDR3 region has 15 residues. J gave up 8 bases and V 4 bases, and 3 bases lay outside the gene matches. CDR3 sequence: CASSRTSGGADEQFF. CDR3 in DNA: TGTGCCAGCAGCCGGACTAGCGGGGGGGCAGATGAGCAGTTCTTC. The entire variable domain, with the rest obtained from reference TRBV14 and TRBJ2-1, is as follows: EAGVTQFPSHSVIEKGQTVTLRCDPISGHDNLYWYRRVMGKEIKFLLHFVKESKQDESGMPNNRFLAERTGGTYSTLKVQPAELEDSGVYFCASSRTSGGADEQFFGPGTRLTVL.

This clonotype showed up just a few times. A much larger clone differs from this one at a single base, so this may be a read error. The V and J genes are TRBV6-6 and TRBJ2-5; D unclear. The J call is in doubt because the DNA end fits TRBJ2-7 better. The CDR3 has 12 amino acids. The germline CDR1 and CDR2 sequences are MNHNY and SVGAGI (reference sequence). The chain's CDR3 is CASSYESYEQYF. The DNA for the CDR3 is TGTGCCAGCAGTTACGAAAGCTACGAGCAGTACTTC.

This clonotype was counted a few times. The chain uses TRBV12-3 or TRBV12-4 and TRBJ2-7; D unresolved. This CDR3 comprises 10 residues. With 11 bases removed from V and 3 bases from J, the gap between germline ends came to 8 bases. CDR3 DNA sequence: TGTGCCCAATACTACTACGAGCAGTACTTC. This encodes CAQYYYEQYF.

Of note for this clonotype: One end of the junction does not line up with germline, which may come from a read error. The chain joins TRBV7-2 to TRBJ1-2, with 8 bases identical to TRBD1. The CDR3 is 14 residues long. The germline gives CDR1 SGHTA, CDR2 FQGNSA. CDR3 DNA sequence: TGTGCCAGCAGCTCATCGGGACAGGTCTATGGCTGCACCTTC. Its translation: CASSSSGQVYGCTF.

This clonotype turned up a few times. The V gene is TRBV14, the J gene TRBJ2-7, with D possibly matching TRBD2 (5 bases). Germline V gives CDR1 SGHDN, CDR2 FVKESK. V lost 0 bases, J lost 2 bases, and 11 bases lay in between. The CDR3 length is 15 residues. CDR3 coding DNA: TGTGCCAGCAGCCAAGATCGACGGGAAACCTACGAGCAGTACTTC. This translates into CASSQDRRETYEQYF.